This T cell receptor beta chain was documented in a study of identical twins. Looked up from germline, CDR1 is SEHNR and CDR2 is FQNEAQ (reference sequence). V dropped 5 bases and J dropped 0 bases, with 14 bases sitting between them. There are 16 residues in the CDR3. TCRdb ran MiXCR on the 5' RACE reads and lists one entry per CDR3 protein. The repertoire consists of 650,000 to 750,000 distinct CDR3 sequences, with 21% occurring once and the leading ten covering 4.3%. The same specimen was also included in a second study, on T cells expressing NK-cell markers. From that second work: Source material for TCR beta repertoires consisted of sorted CD3+CD56+NKG2C+, CD3+CD56+NKG2C- and CD3+CD56-NKG2C+ T cells. Whether expanded NKG2C+ T cell clones were HCMV-specific remained unclear.

This sequence was found in a woman aged 18-29 years in good health. Source material: PBMCs. The chain uses TRBV7-9 and TRBJ2-1; D is unclear. The CDR3 DNA reads as TGTGCCAGCAGCCGCCGGGCGCTCAGCTCCTACAATGAGCAGTTCTTC. It specifies CASSRRALSSYNEQFF.